This T cell receptor (beta chain) was observed in a study of blood T cells in healthy people across ages. V was clipped by 7 bases and J by 1 base; unmatched bases: 18. CDR3 length: 18 amino acids. It was with a sample-barcoded 5' primer and a J-beta primer mix that a second PCR of about 6 to 12 cycles was run. In TCRdb, the 5' RACE reads were re-called with MiXCR into one record per CDR3 protein. The profile shows approximately 1,700,000 distinct CDR3 sequences, roughly two fifths of them singletons. With each sample, at least 5 micrograms of total RNA were extracted. This receptor was taken from a human donor in good health. The gene calls are TRBV12-3 or TRBV12-4 and TRBJ1-1; the match to TRBD1 covers 7 bases. Sequencing was carried out using blood. The CDR3, as DNA: TGTGCCAGCACCGGACAGGTTCCCTTCTGGGAGACGAACACTGAAGCTTTCTTT. It codes for CASTGQVPFWETNTEAFF.